This T cell receptor beta chain originates from a study of tumor-infiltrating lymphocytes in primary liver carcinoma. Turning to the study itself: The patients comprised men and women between the ages of 30 and 69 years.

This CDR3 has 12 residues. Germline lookup yields CDR1 SQVTM and CDR2 ANQGSEA. Study findings and constraints: The difference in top-250-clone fraction between tumors and blood was significant, favoring tumors (p = 0.039).

Extraction of RNA together with DNA used 20-30 mg of unsorted bulk tissue. Those patients suffered from chronic HBV infection and were treatment-naive. Five distinct regions per tumor were sampled. Total RNA amounting to around 530 ng was the source from which TCR beta cDNA was made with a constant-region primer. ARM-PCR was slightly modified, and three nested multiplex PCR rounds with it gave rise to the TCR beta libraries. Two initial PCR rounds of approximately 10 cycles each paired TRBV1-TRBV30 forward primers with a C-beta reverse primer. TCRdb reanalysed the multiplex PCR reads using MiXCR and keeps one entry per CDR3 protein. In the table there are about 20,000 distinct CDR3 sequences, about 84% of which are singletons. About this clonotype itself: Its specificity is not known. A junction end diverges from the germline sequence, so it may reflect a read error.

The rearrangement joins TRBV29-1 to TRBJ2-1, with D unclear. The sequenced material came from liver tumor tissue from sampling region 2. This sample's subset: tumor region T2, inferior pole. The sequence was obtained from a woman in her twenties or thirties with primary liver carcinoma and hepatitis B virus infection. This chain's CDR3 is CSALKDHNAQFF. CDR3 bases: TGCAGCGCCCTAAAGGACCACAATGCGCAGTTCTTC.